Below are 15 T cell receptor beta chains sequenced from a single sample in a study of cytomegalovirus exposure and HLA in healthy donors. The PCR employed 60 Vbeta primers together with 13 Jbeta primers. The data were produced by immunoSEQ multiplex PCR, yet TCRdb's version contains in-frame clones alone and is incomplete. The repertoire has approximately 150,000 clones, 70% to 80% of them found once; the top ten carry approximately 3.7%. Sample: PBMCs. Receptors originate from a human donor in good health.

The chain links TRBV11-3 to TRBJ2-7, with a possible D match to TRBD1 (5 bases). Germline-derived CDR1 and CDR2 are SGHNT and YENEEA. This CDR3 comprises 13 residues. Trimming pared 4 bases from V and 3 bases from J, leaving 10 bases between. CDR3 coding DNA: TGTGCCAGCAGCTCGATTACAGGCTACGAGCAGTACTTC. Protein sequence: CASSSITGYEQYF.

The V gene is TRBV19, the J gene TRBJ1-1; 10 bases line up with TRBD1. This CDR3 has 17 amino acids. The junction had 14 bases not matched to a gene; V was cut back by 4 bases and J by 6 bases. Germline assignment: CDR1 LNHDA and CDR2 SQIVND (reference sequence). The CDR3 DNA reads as TGTGCCAGTAGTACGTCTGACAGGGGGCAACAGGGGCCTGAAGCTTTCTTT. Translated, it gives CASSTSDRGQQGPEAFF.

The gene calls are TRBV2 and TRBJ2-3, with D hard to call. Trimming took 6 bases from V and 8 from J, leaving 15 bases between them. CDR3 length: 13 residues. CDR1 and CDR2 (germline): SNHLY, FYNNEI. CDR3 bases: TGTGCCAGCAGCCCCCTCGAACCGGGTACGCAGTATTTT. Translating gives CASSPLEPGTQYF.

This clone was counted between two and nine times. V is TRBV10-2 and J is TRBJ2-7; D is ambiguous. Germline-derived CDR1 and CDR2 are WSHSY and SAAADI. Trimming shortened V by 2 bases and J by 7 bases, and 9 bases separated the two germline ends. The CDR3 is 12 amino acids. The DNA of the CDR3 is TGCGCCAGCAGTGAGAGTATTCGGGAGCAGTACTTC. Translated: CASSESIREQYF.

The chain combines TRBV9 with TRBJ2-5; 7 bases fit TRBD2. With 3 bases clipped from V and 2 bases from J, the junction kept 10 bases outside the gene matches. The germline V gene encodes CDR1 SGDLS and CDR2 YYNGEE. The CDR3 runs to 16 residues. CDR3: CASSAGGLLGQETQYF. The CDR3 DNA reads TGTGCCAGCAGCGCGGGGGGACTGCTTGGGCAAGAGACCCAGTACTTC.

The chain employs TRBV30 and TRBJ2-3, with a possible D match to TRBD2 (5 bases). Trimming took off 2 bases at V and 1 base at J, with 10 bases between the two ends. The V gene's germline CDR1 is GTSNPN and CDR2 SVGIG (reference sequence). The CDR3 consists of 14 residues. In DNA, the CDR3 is TGTGCCTGGAGTTCCGTCGGGGGCACAGATACGCAGTATTTT. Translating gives CAWSSVGGTDTQYF.

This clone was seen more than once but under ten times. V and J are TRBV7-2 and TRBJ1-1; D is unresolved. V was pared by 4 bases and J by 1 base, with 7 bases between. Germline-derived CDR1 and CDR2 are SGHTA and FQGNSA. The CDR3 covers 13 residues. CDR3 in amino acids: CASSYAPNTEAFF. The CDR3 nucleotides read TGTGCCAGCAGCTACGCGCCGAACACTGAAGCTTTCTTT.

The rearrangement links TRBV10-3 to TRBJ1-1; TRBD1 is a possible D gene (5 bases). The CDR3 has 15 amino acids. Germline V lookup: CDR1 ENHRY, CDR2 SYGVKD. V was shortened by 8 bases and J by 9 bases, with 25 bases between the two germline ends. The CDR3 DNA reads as TGTGCCATCGTGTCGACAGTAGGGCGGACACAGAAAGCTTTCTTT. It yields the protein CAIVSTVGRTQKAFF.

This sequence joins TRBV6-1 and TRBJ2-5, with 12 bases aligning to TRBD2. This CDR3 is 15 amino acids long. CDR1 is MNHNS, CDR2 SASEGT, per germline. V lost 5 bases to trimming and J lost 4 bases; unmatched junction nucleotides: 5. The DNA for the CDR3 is TGTGCCAGCAGTCCTACGACTAGCGGGGGAGAGACCCAGTACTTC. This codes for CASSPTTSGGETQYF.

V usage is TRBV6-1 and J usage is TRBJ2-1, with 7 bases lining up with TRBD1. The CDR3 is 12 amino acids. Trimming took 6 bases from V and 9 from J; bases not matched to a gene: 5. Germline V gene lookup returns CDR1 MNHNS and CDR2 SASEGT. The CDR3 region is CASSLDRREQFF. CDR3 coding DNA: TGTGCCAGCAGCCTGGACAGGCGTGAGCAGTTCTTC.

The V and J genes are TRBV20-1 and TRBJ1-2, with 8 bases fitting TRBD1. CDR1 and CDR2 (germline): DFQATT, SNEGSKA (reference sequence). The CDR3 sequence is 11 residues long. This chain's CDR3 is CIHGTGYGYTF. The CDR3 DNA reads TGCATCCACGGGACAGGCTATGGCTACACCTTC.

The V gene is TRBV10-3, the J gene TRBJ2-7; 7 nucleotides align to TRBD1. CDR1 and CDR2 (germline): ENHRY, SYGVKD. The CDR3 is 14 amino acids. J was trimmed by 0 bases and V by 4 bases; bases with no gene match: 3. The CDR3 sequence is CAISAGTDSYEQYF. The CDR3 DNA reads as TGTGCCATCAGTGCAGGGACAGACTCCTACGAGCAGTACTTC.

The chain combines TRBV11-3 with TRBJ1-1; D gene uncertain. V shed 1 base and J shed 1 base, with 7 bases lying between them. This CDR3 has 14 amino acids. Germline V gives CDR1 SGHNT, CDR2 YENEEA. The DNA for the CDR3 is TGTGCCAGCAGCTTAGGCACAGCGAACACTGAAGCTTTCTTT. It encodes CASSLGTANTEAFF.

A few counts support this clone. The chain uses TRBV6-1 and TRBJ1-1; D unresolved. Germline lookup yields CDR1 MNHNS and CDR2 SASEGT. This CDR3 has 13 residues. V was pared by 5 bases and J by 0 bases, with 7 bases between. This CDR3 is CASSIGLNTEAFF. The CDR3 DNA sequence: TGTGCCAGCAGTATCGGGTTGAACACTGAAGCTTTCTTT.

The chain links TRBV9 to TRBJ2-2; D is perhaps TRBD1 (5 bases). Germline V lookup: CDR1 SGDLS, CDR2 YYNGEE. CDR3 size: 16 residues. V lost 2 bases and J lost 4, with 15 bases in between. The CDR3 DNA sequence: TGTGCCAGCAGCGTTCACCTCCAGGGCGGCACCGGGGAGCTGTTTTTT. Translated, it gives CASSVHLQGGTGELFF.